This T cell receptor (beta chain) was captured by sequencing in a study of read filtering for tumor transcriptome and immune sequencing. Background on the study: After DNase treatment, RNA was made into whole-transcriptome libraries.

This clonotype was counted ten times or more. This CDR3 is 15 amino acids long. The J segment lost 5 bases and the V segment lost 6 bases, leaving 11 bases of the junction unmatched. Molecular barcoded adaptors covering alpha/delta and beta/gamma chains were used on 400 ng RNA. TCRdb reprocessed the reads via MiXCR and lists one record per CDR3 protein. The sample yields over 45,000 distinct CDR3 sequences, roughly 12% seen once. The sequenced sample was a population of CD138-negative cells sorted from bone marrow. The origin of this receptor is a donor over 35 with multiple myeloma. The chain links TRBV12-3 or TRBV12-4 to TRBJ2-7; 9 nucleotides align to TRBD1. CDR3 residues: CASSHWTGELDEQYF. For the CDR3, the DNA is TGTGCCAGCAGCCATTGGACAGGGGAACTCGACGAGCAGTACTTC.